The clone carrying this T cell receptor (beta chain) was observed at least ten times. Its antigen is undetermined. V lost 6 bases, J lost 6 bases, and 12 bases stayed unmatched. This CDR3 has 15 amino acids. The source of the sample is a study of T-cell reconstitution after alpha-beta-depleted transplantation in children. Study-level results: Several hundred expanded graft clones reportedly gave rise to the alpha-beta T cells present about two months after transplant.

The TCRbeta library was prepared with unique molecular identifiers. In TCRdb, the PCR reads were re-called with MiXCR into one record per CDR3 protein. The sample yields 280,000 or so distinct CDR3 sequences, under 14% seen once. This TCR was recovered from a male patient aged 2 to 9 who had a stem cell transplant for chronic granulomatous disease, so the T cells may come from the graft donor. The specimen comprised peripheral blood, sampled 180 days after TCRalphabeta/CD19-depleted stem cell transplant. The chain couples TRBV12-3 or TRBV12-4 to TRBJ2-7; 9 bases are shared with TRBD2. The CDR3 loop is CASRAAGGRVAEQYF. CDR3 nucleotide sequence: TGTGCCAGCAGAGCCGCGGGCGGGAGGGTTGCCGAGCAGTACTTC.